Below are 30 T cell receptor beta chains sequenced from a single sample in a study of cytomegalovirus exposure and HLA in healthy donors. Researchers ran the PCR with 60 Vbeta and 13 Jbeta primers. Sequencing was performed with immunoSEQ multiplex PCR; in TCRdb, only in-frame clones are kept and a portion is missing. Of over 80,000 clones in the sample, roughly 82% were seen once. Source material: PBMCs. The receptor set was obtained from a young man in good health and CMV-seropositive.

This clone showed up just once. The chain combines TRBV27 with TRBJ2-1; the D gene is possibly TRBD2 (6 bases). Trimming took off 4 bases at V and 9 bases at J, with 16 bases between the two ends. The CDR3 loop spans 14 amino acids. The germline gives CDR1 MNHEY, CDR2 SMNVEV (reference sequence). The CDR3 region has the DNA TGTGCCAGCAGTTCGTACGGGACTTTCGGTGAGCAGTTCTTC. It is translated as CASSSYGTFGEQFF.

The chain's CDR3 is CATSTGYLSYEQYF. DNA for the CDR3: TGTGCCACCTCTACAGGGTACCTCTCCTACGAGCAGTACTTC. V gene TRBV6-5 combines with J gene TRBJ2-7, with D maybe TRBD1 (6 bases). V lost 10 bases, J lost 0 bases, and 16 bases lay in between. The CDR3 covers 14 residues. The V gene's germline CDR1 is MNHEY and CDR2 SVGAGI.

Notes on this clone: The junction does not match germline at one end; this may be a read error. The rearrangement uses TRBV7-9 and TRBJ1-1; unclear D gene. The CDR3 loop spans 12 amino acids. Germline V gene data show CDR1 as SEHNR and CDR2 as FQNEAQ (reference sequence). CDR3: CSSSSSTPEAFF. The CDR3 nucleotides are TGTTCCAGCAGCTCATCCACACCCGAAGCTTTCTTT.

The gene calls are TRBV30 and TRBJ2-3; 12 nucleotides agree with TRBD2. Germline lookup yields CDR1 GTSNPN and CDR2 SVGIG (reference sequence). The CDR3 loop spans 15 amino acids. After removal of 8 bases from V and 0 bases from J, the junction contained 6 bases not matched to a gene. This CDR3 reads CAGSSGRGSTDTQYF. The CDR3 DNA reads TGTGCCGGCTCTAGCGGGAGGGGTAGCACAGATACGCAGTATTTT.

As DNA, the CDR3 is TGCGCCAGCAGCTTGGTAGCGGGAGGCTACAATGAGCAGTTCTTC. Translated: CASSLVAGGYNEQFF. The rearrangement links TRBV5-1 to TRBJ2-1; 10 nucleotides match TRBD2. The CDR3 is 15 amino acids. Germline assignment: CDR1 SGHRS and CDR2 YFSETQ. V dropped 0 bases and J dropped 3; count of bases not matched to a gene: 0.

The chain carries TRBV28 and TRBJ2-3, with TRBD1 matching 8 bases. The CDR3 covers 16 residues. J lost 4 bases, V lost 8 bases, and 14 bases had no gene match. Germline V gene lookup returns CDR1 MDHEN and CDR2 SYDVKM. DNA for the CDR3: TGTGCCAGCGCGACAGGGGTCGCACGGGCGGCAGATACGCAGTATTTT. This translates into CASATGVARAADTQYF.

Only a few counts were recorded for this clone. CDR3 DNA sequence: TGCGCCAGCAGTGAATTCCCTGGACTAGCACCGTACGAGCAGTACTTC. It is translated as CASSEFPGLAPYEQYF. This chain joins TRBV10-1 and TRBJ2-7, with 8 bases matching TRBD2. The junction had 11 bases not matched to a gene; V was cut back by 3 bases and J by 4 bases. From germline, CDR1 is WNHNN and CDR2 SYGVQD (reference sequence). This CDR3 contains 16 residues.

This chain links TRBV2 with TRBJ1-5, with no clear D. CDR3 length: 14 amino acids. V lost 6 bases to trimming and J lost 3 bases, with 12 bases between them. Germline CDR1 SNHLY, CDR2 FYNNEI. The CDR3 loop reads CASRRDGNNQPQHF. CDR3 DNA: TGTGCCAGCAGGAGAGACGGGAACAATCAGCCCCAGCATTTT.

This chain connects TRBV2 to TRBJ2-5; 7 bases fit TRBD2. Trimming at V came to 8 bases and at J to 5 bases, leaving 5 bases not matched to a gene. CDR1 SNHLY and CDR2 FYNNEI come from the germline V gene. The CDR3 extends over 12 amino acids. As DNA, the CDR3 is TGTGCCAGCCGTGCCGGGGGGGAGACCCAGTACTTC. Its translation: CASRAGGETQYF.

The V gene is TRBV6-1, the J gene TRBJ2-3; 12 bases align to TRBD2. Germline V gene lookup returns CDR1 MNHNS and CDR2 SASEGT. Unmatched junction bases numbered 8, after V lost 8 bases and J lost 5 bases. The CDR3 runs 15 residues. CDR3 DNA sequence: TGTGCCAGCGGTTCCGGGACTAGCGGGCGAGATACGCAGTATTTT. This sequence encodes CASGSGTSGRDTQYF.

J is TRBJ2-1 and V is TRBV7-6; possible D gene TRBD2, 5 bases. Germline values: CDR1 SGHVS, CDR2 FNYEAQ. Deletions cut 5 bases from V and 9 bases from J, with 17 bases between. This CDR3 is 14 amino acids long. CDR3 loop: CASSPLALAGEQFF. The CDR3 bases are TGTGCCAGCAGCCCCCTTGCCCTAGCTGGTGAGCAGTTCTTC.

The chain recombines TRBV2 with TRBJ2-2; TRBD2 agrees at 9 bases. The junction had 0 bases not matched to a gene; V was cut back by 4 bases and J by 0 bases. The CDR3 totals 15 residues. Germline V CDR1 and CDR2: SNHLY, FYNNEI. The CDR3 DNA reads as TGTGCCAGCAGTGGACTAGCGGCGAACACCGGGGAGCTGTTTTTT. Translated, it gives CASSGLAANTGELFF. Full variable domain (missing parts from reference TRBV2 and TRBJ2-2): EPEVTQTPSHQVTQMGQEVILRCVPISNHLYFYWYRQILGQKVEFLVSFYNNEISEKSEIFDDQFSVERPDGSNFTLKIRSTKLEDSAMYFCASSGLAANTGELFFGEGSRLTVL.

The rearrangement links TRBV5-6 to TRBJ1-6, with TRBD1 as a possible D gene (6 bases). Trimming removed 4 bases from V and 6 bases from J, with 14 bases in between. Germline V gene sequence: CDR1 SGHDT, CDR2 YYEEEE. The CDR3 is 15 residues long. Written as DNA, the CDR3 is TGTGCCAGCAGCCCGGCCGGGACATCTAATTCACCCCTCCACTTT. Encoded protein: CASSPAGTSNSPLHF. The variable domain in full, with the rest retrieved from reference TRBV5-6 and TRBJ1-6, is DAGVTQSPTHLIKTRGQQVTLRCSPKSGHDTVSWYQQALGQGPQFIFQYYEEEERQRGNFPDRFSGHQFPNYSSELNVNALLLGDSALYLCASSPAGTSNSPLHFGNGTRLTVT.

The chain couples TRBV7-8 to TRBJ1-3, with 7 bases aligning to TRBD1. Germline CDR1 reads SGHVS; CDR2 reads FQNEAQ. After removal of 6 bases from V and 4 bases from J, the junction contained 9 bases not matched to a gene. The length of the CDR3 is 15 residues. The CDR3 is CASSPAQGVGNTIYF. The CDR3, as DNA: TGTGCCAGCAGTCCAGCTCAGGGGGTAGGAAACACCATATATTTT.

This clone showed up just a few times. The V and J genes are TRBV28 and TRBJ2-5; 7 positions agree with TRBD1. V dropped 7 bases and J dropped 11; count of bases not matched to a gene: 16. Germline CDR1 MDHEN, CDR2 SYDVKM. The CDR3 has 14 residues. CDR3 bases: TGTGCCAGCACCCCAACCGGGACAGTTTTAGAGCAGTACTTC. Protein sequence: CASTPTGTVLEQYF.

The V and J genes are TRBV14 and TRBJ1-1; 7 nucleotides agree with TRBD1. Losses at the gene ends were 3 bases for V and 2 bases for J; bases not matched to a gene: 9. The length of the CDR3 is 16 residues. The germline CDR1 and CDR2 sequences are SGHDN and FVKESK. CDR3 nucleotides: TGTGCCAGCAGCCACAGACAGGGCCTCGGTAACACTGAAGCTTTCTTT. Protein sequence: CASSHRQGLGNTEAFF. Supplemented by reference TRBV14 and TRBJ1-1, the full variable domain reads EAGVTQFPSHSVIEKGQTVTLRCDPISGHDNLYWYRRVMGKEIKFLLHFVKESKQDESGMPNNRFLAERTGGTYSTLKVQPAELEDSGVYFCASSHRQGLGNTEAFFGQGTRLTVV.

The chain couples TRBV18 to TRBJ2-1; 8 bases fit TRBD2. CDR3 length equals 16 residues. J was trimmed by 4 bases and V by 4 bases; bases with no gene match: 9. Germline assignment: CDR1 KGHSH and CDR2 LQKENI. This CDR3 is CASSLKPGGRYNEQFF. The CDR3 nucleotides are TGTGCCAGCTCACTGAAGCCTGGCGGGAGGTACAATGAGCAGTTCTTC.

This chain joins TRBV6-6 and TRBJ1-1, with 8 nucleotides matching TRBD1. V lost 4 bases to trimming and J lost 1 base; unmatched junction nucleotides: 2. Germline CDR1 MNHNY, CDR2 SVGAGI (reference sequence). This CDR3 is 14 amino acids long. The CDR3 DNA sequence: TGTGCCAGCAGTTTAGGACAGGGGAACACTGAAGCTTTCTTT. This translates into CASSLGQGNTEAFF.

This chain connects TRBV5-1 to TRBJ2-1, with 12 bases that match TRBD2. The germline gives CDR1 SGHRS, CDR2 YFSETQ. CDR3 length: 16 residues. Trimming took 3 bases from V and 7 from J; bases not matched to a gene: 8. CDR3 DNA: TGCGCCAGCAGCTCTACTAGCGGGAGGCACGGGAATGAGCAGTTCTTC. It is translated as CASSSTSGRHGNEQFF.

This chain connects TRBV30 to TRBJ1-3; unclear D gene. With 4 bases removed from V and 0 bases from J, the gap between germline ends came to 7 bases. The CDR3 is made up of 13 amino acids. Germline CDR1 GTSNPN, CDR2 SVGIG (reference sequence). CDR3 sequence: CAWNEFSGNTIYF. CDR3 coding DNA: TGTGCCTGGAACGAGTTCTCTGGAAACACCATATATTTT.

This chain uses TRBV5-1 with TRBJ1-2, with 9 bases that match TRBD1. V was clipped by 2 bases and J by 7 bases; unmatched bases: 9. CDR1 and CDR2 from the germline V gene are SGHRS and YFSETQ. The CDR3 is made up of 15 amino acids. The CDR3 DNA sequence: TGCGCCAGCAGCTTCTCTCCGGGACAGGGATCTGGCTACACCTTC. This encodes CASSFSPGQGSGYTF. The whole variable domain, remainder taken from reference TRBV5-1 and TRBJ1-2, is KAGVTQTPRYLIKTRGQQVTLSCSPISGHRSVSWYQQTPGQGLQFLFEYFSETQRNKGNFPGRFSGRQFSNSRSEMNVSTLELGDSALYLCASSFSPGQGSGYTFGSGTRLTVV.

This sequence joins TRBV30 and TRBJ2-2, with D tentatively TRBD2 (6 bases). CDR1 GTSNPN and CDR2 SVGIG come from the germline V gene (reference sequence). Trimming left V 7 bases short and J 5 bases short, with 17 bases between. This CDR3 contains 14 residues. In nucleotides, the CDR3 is TGTGCCTCGGAGGAGGGAGCGGTGACCGGGGAGCTGTTTTTT. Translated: CASEEGAVTGELFF.

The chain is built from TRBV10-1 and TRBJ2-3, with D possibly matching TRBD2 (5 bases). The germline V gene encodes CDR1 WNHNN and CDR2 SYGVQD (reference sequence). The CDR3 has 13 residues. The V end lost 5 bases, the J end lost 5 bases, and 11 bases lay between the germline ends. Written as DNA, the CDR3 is TGCGCCAGCAGTACTAGTTACAGAGATACGCAGTATTTT. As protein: CASSTSYRDTQYF.

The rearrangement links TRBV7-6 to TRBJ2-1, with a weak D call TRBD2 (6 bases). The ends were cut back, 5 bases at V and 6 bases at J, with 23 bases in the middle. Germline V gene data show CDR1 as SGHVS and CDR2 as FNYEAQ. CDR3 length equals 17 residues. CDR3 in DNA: TGTGCCAGCAGCCCCTTAGGAGGGGCACTAGCAATCAATGAGCAGTTCTTC. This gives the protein CASSPLGGALAINEQFF.

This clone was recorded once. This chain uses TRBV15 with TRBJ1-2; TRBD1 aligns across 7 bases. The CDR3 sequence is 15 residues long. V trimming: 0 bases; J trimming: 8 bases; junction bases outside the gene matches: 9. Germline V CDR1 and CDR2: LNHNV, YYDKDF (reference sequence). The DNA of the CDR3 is TGTGCCACCAGCAGAGAAGGGGTGACAGGGTTGGGCTACACCTTC. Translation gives CATSREGVTGLGYTF.

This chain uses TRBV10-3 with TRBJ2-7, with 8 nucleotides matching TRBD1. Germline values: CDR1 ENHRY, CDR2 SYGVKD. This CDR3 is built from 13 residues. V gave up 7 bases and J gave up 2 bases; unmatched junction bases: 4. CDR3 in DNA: TGTGCCATCACGGCGGACAGGGCCTACGAGCAGTACTTC. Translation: CAITADRAYEQYF.

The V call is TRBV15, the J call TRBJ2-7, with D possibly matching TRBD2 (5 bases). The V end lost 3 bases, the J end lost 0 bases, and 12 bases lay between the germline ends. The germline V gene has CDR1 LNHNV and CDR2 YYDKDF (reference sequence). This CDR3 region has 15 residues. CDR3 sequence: CATSSPAVSSYEQYF. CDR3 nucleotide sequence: TGTGCCACCAGCAGTCCAGCGGTGAGCTCCTACGAGCAGTACTTC.

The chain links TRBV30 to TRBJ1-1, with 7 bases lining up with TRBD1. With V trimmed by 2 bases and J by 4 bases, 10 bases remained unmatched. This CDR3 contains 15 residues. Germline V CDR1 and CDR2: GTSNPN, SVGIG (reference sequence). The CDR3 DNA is TGTGCCTGGAGTTTGGGATGGGCAGGGGGCACTGAAGCTTTCTTT. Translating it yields CAWSLGWAGGTEAFF. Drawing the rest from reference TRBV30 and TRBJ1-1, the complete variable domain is SQTIHQWPATLVQPVGSPLSLECTVEGTSNPNLYWYRQAAGRGLQLLFYSVGIGQISSEVPQNLSASRPQDRQFILSSKKLLLSDSGFYLCAWSLGWAGGTEAFFGQGTRLTVV.

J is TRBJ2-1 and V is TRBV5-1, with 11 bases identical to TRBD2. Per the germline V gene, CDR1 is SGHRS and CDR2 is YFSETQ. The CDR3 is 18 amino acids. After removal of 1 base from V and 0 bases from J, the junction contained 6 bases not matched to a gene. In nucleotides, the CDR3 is TGCGCCAGCAGCTTGAGACTAGCGGGACGAAGCTCCTACAATGAGCAGTTCTTC. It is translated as CASSLRLAGRSSYNEQFF.

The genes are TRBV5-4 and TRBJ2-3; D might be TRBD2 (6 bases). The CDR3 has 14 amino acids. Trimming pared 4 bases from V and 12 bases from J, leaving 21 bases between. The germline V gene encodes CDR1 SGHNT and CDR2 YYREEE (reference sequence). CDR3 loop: CASSPETSSTLQYF. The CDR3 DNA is TGTGCCAGCAGCCCGGAGACTAGTTCAACCCTTCAGTATTTT.